This T cell receptor (beta chain) was profiled in a study of T cell changes during pregnancy in multiple sclerosis. This table comes from immunoSEQ multiplex PCR, and its TCRdb copy is limited to in-frame clones, with some not included. The profile shows around 70,000 clones, 80% to 95% of them singletons. V was cut by 1 base and J by 4 bases, with 11 bases left in between. The CDR3 contains 16 residues. Germline V CDR1 and CDR2: MGHDK, SYGVNS. This clonotype originated in a female donor with multiple sclerosis, enrolled in a pregnancy study. This specimen consisted of peripheral blood, obtained in the second trimester of pregnancy. This sequence joins TRBV25-1 and TRBJ2-6, with a possible D match to TRBD1 (6 bases). The chain's CDR3 is CASSELGGTGANVLTF. The CDR3 coding sequence is TGTGCCAGCAGTGAATTAGGGGGTACAGGGGCCAACGTCCTGACTTTC. Looking up the rest from reference TRBV25-1 and TRBJ2-6 gives the full variable domain: EADIYQTPRYLVIGTGKKITLECSQTMGHDKMYWYQQDPGMELHLIHYSYGVNSTEKGDLSSESTVSRIRTEHFPLTLESARPSHTSQYLCASSELGGTGANVLTFGAGSRLTVL.